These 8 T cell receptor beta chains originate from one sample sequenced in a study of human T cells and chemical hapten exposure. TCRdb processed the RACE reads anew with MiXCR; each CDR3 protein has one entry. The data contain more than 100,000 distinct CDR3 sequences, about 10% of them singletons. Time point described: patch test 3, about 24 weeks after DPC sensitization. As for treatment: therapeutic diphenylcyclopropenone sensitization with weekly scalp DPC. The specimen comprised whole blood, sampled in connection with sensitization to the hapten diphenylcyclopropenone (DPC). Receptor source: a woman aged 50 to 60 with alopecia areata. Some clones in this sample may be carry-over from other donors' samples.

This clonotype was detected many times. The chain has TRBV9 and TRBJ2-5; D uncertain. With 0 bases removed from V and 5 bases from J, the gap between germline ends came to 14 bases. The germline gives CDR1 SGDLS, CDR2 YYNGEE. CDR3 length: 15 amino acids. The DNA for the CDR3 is TGTGCCAGCAGCGTAGTCGAGAGCCCGTCGGAGACCCAGTACTTC. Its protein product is CASSVVESPSETQYF.

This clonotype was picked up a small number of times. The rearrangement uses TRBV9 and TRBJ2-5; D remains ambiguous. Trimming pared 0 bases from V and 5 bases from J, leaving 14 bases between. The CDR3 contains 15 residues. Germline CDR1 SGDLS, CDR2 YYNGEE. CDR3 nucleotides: TGTGCCAGCAGCGTAGGGGGTGCCCCTGGGGAGACCCAGTACTTC. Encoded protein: CASSVGGAPGETQYF. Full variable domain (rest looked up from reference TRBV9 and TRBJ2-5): DSGVTQTPKHLITATGQRVTLRCSPRSGDLSVYWYQQSLDQGLQFLIQYYNGEERAKGNILERFSAQQFPDLHSELNLSSLELGDSALYFCASSVGGAPGETQYFGPGTRLLVL.

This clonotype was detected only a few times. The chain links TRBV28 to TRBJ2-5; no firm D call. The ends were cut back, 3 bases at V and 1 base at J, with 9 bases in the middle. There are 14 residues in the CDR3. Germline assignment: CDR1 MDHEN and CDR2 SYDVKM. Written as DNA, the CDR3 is TGTGCCAGCAGTTTCCTCCGAATCCAAGAGACCCAGTACTTC. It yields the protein CASSFLRIQETQYF.

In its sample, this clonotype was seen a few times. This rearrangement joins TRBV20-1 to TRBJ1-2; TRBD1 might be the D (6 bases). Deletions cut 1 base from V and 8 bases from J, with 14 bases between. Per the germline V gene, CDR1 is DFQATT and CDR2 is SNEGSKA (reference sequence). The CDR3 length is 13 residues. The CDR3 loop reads CSARGSRGLGYTF. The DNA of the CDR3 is TGCAGTGCTAGAGGGAGCCGGGGGCTGGGCTACACCTTC.

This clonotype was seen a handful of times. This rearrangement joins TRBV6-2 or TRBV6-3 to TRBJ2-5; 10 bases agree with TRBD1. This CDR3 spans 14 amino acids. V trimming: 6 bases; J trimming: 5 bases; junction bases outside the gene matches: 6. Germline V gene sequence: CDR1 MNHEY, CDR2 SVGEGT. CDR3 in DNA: TGTGCCAGCAGCCCCGGGACAGGGGTGGAGACCCAGTACTTC. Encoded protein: CASSPGTGVETQYF.

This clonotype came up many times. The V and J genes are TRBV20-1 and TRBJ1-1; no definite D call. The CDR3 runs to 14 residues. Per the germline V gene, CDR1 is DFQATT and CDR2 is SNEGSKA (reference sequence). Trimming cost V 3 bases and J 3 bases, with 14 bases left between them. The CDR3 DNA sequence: TGCAGTGCTAGTAGTCCCTCCCGGGACACTGAAGCTTTCTTT. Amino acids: CSASSPSRDTEAFF.

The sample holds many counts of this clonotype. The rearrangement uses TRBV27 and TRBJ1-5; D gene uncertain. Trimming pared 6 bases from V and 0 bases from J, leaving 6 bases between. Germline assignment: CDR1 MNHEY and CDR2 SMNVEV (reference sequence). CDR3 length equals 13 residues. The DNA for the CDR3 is TGTGCCAGCAGAAGCTATAGCAATCAGCCCCAGCATTTT. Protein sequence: CASRSYSNQPQHF.

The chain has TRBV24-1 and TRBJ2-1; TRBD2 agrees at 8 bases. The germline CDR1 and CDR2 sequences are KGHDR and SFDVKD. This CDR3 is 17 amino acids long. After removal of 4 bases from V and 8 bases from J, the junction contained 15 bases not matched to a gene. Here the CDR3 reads CATSDHGPREAADEQFF. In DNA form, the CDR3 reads TGTGCCACCAGTGACCACGGTCCGCGGGAGGCGGCGGATGAGCAGTTCTTC.